Here is one TCR beta chain with its context. Its target is unknown. Clones were sequenced by immunoSEQ multiplex PCR, and TCRdb holds only the in-frame ones, with some missing. The table includes 200,000 to 250,000 clones, 70% detected once. This specimen comes from a study of cytotoxic CD8 clonotypes in ibrutinib-treated CLL. Whole-study context: Mean yields were roughly 250,000 productive templates and tens of thousands of productive rearrangements per sample. Whole-study results and caveats: Sustained-remission patients were sampled at different times than progressing patients were.

V was shortened by 2 bases and J by 2 bases, with 13 bases between the two germline ends. CDR3 length equals 15 residues. The germline V gene encodes CDR1 MDHEN and CDR2 SYDVKM. This specimen was PBMCs, taken after 12 months of ibrutinib treatment. The chain joins TRBV28 to TRBJ2-7; tentatively, D is TRBD1 or TRBD2 (5 bases each). This clonotype was obtained from a human donor with chronic lymphocytic leukemia. CDR3 DNA sequence: TGTGCCAGCAGTTTAGAGGGGATGATCGCCTACGAGCAGTACTTC. Translation gives CASSLEGMIAYEQYF. The variable domain in full, with the rest retrieved from reference TRBV28 and TRBJ2-7, is DVKVTQSSRYLVKRTGEKVFLECVQDMDHENMFWYRQDPGLGLRLIYFSYDVKMKEKGDIPEGYSVSREKKERFSLILESASTNQTSMYLCASSLEGMIAYEQYFGPGTRLTVT.